This T cell receptor beta chain emerged from a study of blood T cell repertoires in COVID-19. Data came from immunoSEQ multiplex PCR; TCRdb stores just in-frame clones and leaves some out. The sample has roughly 40,000 clones; around four fifths are singletons. Germline V lookup: CDR1 MNHEY, CDR2 SMNVEV (reference sequence). The V end lost 1 base, the J end lost 3 bases, and 7 bases lay between the germline ends. The CDR3 has 15 amino acids. This clone appeared once. This chain connects TRBV27 to TRBJ1-6; TRBD1 is a possible D gene (5 bases). The receptor was derived from a woman at least 80 years old with active or convalescent COVID-19. Material for sequencing was peripheral blood. CDR3 sequence: CASSLYGGYNSPLHF. DNA of the CDR3: TGTGCCAGCAGTTTATACGGGGGCTATAATTCACCCCTCCACTTT.